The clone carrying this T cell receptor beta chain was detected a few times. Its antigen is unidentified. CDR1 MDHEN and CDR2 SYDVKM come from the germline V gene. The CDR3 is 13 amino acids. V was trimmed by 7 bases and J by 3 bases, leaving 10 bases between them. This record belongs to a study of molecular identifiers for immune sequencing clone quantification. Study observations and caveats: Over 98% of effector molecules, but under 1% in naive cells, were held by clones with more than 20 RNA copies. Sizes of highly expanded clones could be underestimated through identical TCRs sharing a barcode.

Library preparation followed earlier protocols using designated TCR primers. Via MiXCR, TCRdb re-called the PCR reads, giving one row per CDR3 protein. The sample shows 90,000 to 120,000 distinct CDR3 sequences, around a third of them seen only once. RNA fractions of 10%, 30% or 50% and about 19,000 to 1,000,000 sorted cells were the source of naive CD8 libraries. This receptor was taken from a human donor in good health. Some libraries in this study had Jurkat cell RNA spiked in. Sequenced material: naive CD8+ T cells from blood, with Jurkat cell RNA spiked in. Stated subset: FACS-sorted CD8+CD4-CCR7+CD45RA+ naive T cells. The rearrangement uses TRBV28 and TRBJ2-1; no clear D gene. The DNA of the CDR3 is TGTGCCAGCAACCAGGCCATCTACAATGAGCAGTTCTTC. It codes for CASNQAIYNEQFF.